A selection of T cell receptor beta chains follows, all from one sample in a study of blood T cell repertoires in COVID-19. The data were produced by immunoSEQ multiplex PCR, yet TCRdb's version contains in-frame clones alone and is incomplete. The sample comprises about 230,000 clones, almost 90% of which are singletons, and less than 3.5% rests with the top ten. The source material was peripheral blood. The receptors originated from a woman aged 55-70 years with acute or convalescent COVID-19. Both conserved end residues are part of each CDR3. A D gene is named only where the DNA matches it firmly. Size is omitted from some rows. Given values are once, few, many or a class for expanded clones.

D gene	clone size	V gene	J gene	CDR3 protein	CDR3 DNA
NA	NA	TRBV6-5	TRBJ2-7	CASTRTKDSYEQYF	TGTGCCAGCACGCGAACTAAGGACTCCTACGAGCAGTACTTC
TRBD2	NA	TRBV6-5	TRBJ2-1	CASSFSSGGSYNEQFF	TGTGCCAGCAGTTTCTCTAGCGGGGGCTCCTACAATGAGCAGTTCTTC
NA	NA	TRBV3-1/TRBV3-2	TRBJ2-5	CASSLRETQYF	TGTGCCAGCAGCCTCAGGGAGACCCAGTACTTC
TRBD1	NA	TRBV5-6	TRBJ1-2	CASSLGQGTGYTF	TGTGCCAGCAGCTTGGGACAGGGGACTGGCTACACCTTC
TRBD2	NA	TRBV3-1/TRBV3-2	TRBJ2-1	CASSPQLAAVSYNEQFF	TGTGCCAGCAGCCCCCAACTAGCGGCCGTCTCCTACAATGAGCAGTTCTTC
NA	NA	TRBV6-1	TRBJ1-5	CASRSDENQPQHF	TGTGCCAGCAGGTCCGATGAGAATCAGCCCCAGCATTTT
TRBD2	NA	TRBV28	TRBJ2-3	CASSTSGDGTKDTQYF	TGTGCCAGCAGCACCTCGGGGGACGGGACTAAGGATACGCAGTATTTT
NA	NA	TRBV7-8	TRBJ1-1	CASSLMTGPGLEAFF	TGTGCCAGCAGCTTAATGACAGGTCCGGGGCTTGAAGCTTTCTTT
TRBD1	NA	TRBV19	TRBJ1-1	CATRTGAVYTEAFF	TGTGCCACCCGTACAGGGGCCGTTTACACTGAAGCTTTCTTT
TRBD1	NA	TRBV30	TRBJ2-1	CAWSAATGTISPYNEQFF	TGTGCCTGGAGTGCCGCGACAGGGACCATCTCTCCATACAATGAGCAGTTCTTC
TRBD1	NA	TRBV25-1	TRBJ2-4	CASSEQTGGMLAKNIQYF	TGTGCCAGCAGTGAACAAACAGGGGGGATGCTAGCCAAAAACATTCAGTACTTC
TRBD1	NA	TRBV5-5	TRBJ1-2	CASSLGDRARGYTF	TGTGCCAGCAGCTTGGGGGACAGGGCGCGGGGCTACACCTTC
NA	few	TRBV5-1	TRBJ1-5	CASSLAGLSNQPQHF	TGCGCCAGCAGCTTGGCAGGCCTTAGCAATCAGCCCCAGCATTTT